Below, 21 T cell receptor beta chains from the same sample are listed, as sequenced in a study of CD8 T cells in Susac syndrome. The authors reverse transcribed roughly 0.5 to 1 ug RNA with random hexamers. From the immunoSEQ multiplex PCR reads, TCRdb called clonotypes with MiXCR, one entry per CDR3 protein. The sample has about 190,000 distinct CDR3 sequences, roughly 95% seen once. Sample: CD4+ T cells from PBMCs. These receptors originate from a human donor in good health.

The chain joins TRBV11-2 to TRBJ2-2; perhaps TRBD1 as D (6 bases). V lost 6 bases, J lost 4 bases, and 15 bases lay in between. Germline V gives CDR1 SGHAT, CDR2 FQNNGV. CDR3 length: 15 amino acids. The CDR3 DNA reads TGTGCCAGCAGTCGGGCAGGGGTCACCACCGGGGAGCTGTTTTTT. It yields the protein CASSRAGVTTGELFF.

The chain carries TRBV30 and TRBJ1-5; no definite D call. Germline assignment: CDR1 GTSNPN and CDR2 SVGIG (reference sequence). V was pared by 4 bases and J by 4 bases, with 11 bases between. CDR3 length equals 13 residues. As DNA, the CDR3 is TGTGCCTGGAATAGTGGGTCTAATCAGCCCCAGCATTTT. Translated, it gives CAWNSGSNQPQHF.

V usage is TRBV14 and J usage is TRBJ2-1; either TRBD1 or TRBD2 may fit D (5 bases each). The CDR3 runs to 11 residues. Trimming removed 5 bases at V and 9 bases at J, with 8 bases between. Germline CDR1 reads SGHDN; CDR2 reads FVKESK. Here the CDR3 DNA reads TGTGCCAGCAGCTACGGGGCTGAGCAGTTCTTC. Translation gives CASSYGAEQFF.

CDR3 DNA sequence: TGTGCCAGCAGCTTAAGCGCCTCCCAGTGGGACTATGGCTACACCTTC. This translates into CASSLSASQWDYGYTF. The V and J genes are TRBV7-3 and TRBJ1-2; D is undetermined. The CDR3 is 16 residues long. Germline CDR1 and CDR2: SGHTA and FQGTGA. V shed 1 base and J shed 3 bases, with 15 bases lying between them.

The chain links TRBV25-1 to TRBJ1-2, with D possibly TRBD1 on 6 matching bases. The CDR3 is 13 residues long. CDR1 MGHDK and CDR2 SYGVNS come from the germline V gene. Between the trimmed V and J ends, which lost 7 bases and 8 bases, there was a span of 17 bases. CDR3 in amino acids: CASTPEGGRGYTF. DNA for the CDR3: TGTGCCAGCACCCCGGAGGGGGGCAGGGGCTACACCTTC.

This chain connects TRBV5-4 to TRBJ2-2, with 8 bases that match TRBD2. CDR1 is SGHNT and CDR2 is YYREEE in the germline V gene (reference sequence). The CDR3 length is 17 residues. Trimming cost V 3 bases and J 2 bases; bases outside gene matches: 9. The CDR3 DNA sequence: TGTGCCAGCAGCTCCGGAACTAGCGGACGAAACACCGGGGAGCTGTTTTTT. Its translation is CASSSGTSGRNTGELFF.

V gene TRBV7-9 combines with J gene TRBJ2-1, with 8 bases aligning to TRBD2. Germline CDR1 reads SEHNR; CDR2 reads FQNEAQ (reference sequence). After removal of 3 bases from V and 4 bases from J, the junction contained 2 bases not matched to a gene. This CDR3 is built from 14 residues. In DNA, the CDR3 is TGTGCCAGCAGCTTTTCTAGCGGGTACAATGAGCAGTTCTTC. Translation: CASSFSSGYNEQFF.

The V call is TRBV7-2, the J call TRBJ2-1; 11 nucleotides line up with TRBD2. CDR1 and CDR2 (germline): SGHTA, FQGNSA. V trimming: 3 bases; J trimming: 5 bases; junction bases outside the gene matches: 3. The CDR3 covers 15 residues. CDR3 sequence reads: CASSFLGLADNEQFF. The CDR3 nucleotides are TGTGCCAGCAGCTTCCTGGGACTAGCGGACAATGAGCAGTTCTTC.

The chain is built from TRBV29-1 and TRBJ1-1, with 9 bases aligning to TRBD1. The germline V gene has CDR1 SQVTM and CDR2 ANQGSEA. CDR3 length: 13 amino acids. J was trimmed by 6 bases and V by 6 bases; bases with no gene match: 8. CDR3 nucleotides: TGCAGCGTCCTCCGGGACAGGGAGTCTGAAGCTTTCTTT. Translation: CSVLRDRESEAFF.

The V gene is TRBV24-1, the J gene TRBJ2-3; D might be TRBD1 (5 bases). The CDR3 covers 15 residues. Germline CDR1 is KGHDR and CDR2 is SFDVKD. Trimming removed 3 bases at V and 4 bases at J, with 13 bases between. Written as DNA, the CDR3 is TGTGCCACCAGTGATCCAGTGACAGTTGCAGATACGCAGTATTTT. It codes for CATSDPVTVADTQYF.

This chain connects TRBV28 to TRBJ2-3; 10 nucleotides agree with TRBD1. V gave up 6 bases and J gave up 4 bases; unmatched junction bases: 7. The CDR3 contains 15 residues. Germline CDR1 and CDR2: MDHEN and SYDVKM. The CDR3: CASSQTGGDADTQYF. In DNA form, the CDR3 reads TGTGCCAGCAGCCAGACAGGGGGCGACGCAGATACGCAGTATTTT.

This chain uses TRBV7-2 with TRBJ2-3; D is perhaps TRBD1 (5 bases). Germline V gives CDR1 SGHTA, CDR2 FQGNSA. V was pared by 2 bases and J by 2 bases, with 8 bases between. This CDR3 is built from 14 residues. The chain's CDR3 is CASSLRQFTDTQYF. DNA for the CDR3: TGTGCCAGCAGCTTAAGACAGTTCACAGATACGCAGTATTTT.

This sequence joins TRBV27 and TRBJ2-7; 10 positions agree with TRBD1. Per the germline V gene, CDR1 is MNHEY and CDR2 is SMNVEV (reference sequence). This CDR3 has 16 residues. The V segment lost 6 bases and the J segment 2 bases; nucleotides outside the gene matches: 10. This CDR3 is CASSSSGTGVAYEQYF. CDR3 sequence (DNA): TGTGCCAGCAGCTCGTCCGGGACAGGGGTAGCCTACGAGCAGTACTTC.

The chain combines TRBV7-9 with TRBJ2-2, with 7 bases aligning to TRBD2. The CDR3 extends over 16 amino acids. CDR1 and CDR2 from the germline V gene are SEHNR and FQNEAQ (reference sequence). V lost 5 bases and J lost 6; bases outside the gene matches: 12. CDR3 loop: CASSRYTSADPGELFF. Written as DNA, the CDR3 is TGTGCCAGCAGCCGATACACTAGCGCGGACCCCGGGGAGCTGTTTTTT.

This chain uses TRBV12-3 or TRBV12-4 with TRBJ2-5; possible D gene TRBD1, 6 bases. The CDR3 is made up of 14 amino acids. The V end was cut by 6 bases, the J end by 0 bases, with 11 bases between. The CDR3 reads CASSPRDNQETQYF. The CDR3 DNA is TGTGCCAGCAGCCCTCGGGACAACCAAGAGACCCAGTACTTC.

The V gene is TRBV29-1, the J gene TRBJ2-5, with TRBD1 matching over 10 bases. V was pared by 6 bases and J by 4 bases, with 14 bases of the junction left unmatched. In germline, CDR1 is SQVTM, CDR2 ANQGSEA. This CDR3 contains 16 residues. CDR3 nucleotides: TGCAGCGTCGAACGTTGGGACAGGGGAGGGGGAGAGACCCAGTACTTC. As protein: CSVERWDRGGGETQYF. Full variable domain (rest looked up from reference TRBV29-1 and TRBJ2-5): SAVISQKPSRDICQRGTSLTIQCQVDSQVTMMFWYRQQPGQSLTLIATANQGSEATYESGFVIDKFPISRPNLTFSTLTVSNMSPEDSSIYLCSVERWDRGGGETQYFGPGTRLLVL.

The rearrangement links TRBV27 to TRBJ1-1; D is ambiguous. The V gene's germline CDR1 is MNHEY and CDR2 SMNVEV (reference sequence). Trimming shortened V by 6 bases and J by 7 bases, and 18 bases separated the two germline ends. The CDR3 consists of 14 residues. The CDR3 nucleotides read TGTGCCAGCAGGAACAGACTGGAGCAGAGTGAAGCTTTCTTT. As protein: CASRNRLEQSEAFF.

In its sample, this clonotype was seen once. This rearrangement joins TRBV29-1 to TRBJ2-1; D is undetermined. The V end lost 1 base, the J end lost 6 bases, and 7 bases lay between the germline ends. The CDR3 is 12 amino acids. CDR1 and CDR2 from the germline V gene are SQVTM and ANQGSEA. The CDR3 coding sequence is TGCAGCGTTGAAGGTCCTTCCAATGAGCAGTTCTTC. Its translation is CSVEGPSNEQFF.

This chain links TRBV29-1 with TRBJ1-2, with D possibly matching TRBD1 (5 bases). CDR1 and CDR2 (germline): SQVTM, ANQGSEA. Trimming removed 4 bases at V and 3 bases at J, with 12 bases between. This CDR3 has 13 residues. The CDR3 region is CSVGIGRDYGYTF. CDR3 DNA sequence: TGCAGCGTTGGTATAGGCAGGGACTATGGCTACACCTTC.

To note about this clonotype: One end of the junction does not line up with germline, which may come from a read error. The chain couples TRBV10-3 to TRBJ1-1; D unresolved. Germline V gives CDR1 ENHRY, CDR2 SYGVKD. The CDR3 contains 14 residues. The CDR3 DNA reads as TGTGCCAGCAGTTCTGCCCCCAGTAGTACTGAAGCTTTCTTT. Protein product: CASSSAPSSTEAFF.

The rearrangement uses TRBV14 and TRBJ2-1; D is unclear. V lost 0 bases to trimming and J lost 9 bases, with 6 bases between them. The germline CDR1 and CDR2 sequences are SGHDN and FVKESK. The CDR3 runs to 12 residues. The CDR3: CASSQDWSEQFF. As DNA, the CDR3 is TGTGCCAGCAGCCAAGATTGGAGTGAGCAGTTCTTC.